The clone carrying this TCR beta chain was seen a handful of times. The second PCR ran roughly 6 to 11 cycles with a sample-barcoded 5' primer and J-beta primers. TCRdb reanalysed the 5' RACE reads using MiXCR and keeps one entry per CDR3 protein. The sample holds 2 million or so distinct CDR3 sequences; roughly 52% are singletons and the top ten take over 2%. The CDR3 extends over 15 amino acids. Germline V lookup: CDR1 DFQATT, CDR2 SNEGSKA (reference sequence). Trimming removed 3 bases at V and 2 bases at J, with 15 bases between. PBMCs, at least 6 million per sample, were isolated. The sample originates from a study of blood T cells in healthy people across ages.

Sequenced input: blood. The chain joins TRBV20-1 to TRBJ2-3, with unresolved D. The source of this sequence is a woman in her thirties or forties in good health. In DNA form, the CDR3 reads TGCAGTGCTAGGCGCTTTCTACGTGACACAGATACGCAGTATTTT. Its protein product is CSARRFLRDTDTQYF.